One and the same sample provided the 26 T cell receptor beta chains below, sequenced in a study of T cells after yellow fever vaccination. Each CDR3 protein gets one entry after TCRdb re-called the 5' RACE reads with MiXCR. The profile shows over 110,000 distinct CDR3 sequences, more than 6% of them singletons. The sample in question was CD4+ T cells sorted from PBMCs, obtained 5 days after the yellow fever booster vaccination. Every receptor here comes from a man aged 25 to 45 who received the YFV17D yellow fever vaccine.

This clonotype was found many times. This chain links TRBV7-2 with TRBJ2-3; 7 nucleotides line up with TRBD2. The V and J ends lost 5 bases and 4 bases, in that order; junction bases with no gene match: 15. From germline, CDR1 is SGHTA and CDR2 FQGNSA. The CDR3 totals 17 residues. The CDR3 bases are TGTGCCAGCAGCCCCCGGGGACTAAGCCGTAACCCAGATACGCAGTATTTT. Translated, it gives CASSPRGLSRNPDTQYF.

CDR3 protein: CASSPRLLCGSKNEQFF. The CDR3 coding sequence is TGTGCCAGCAGCCCCCGCCTCCTCTGCGGGAGCAAGAATGAGCAGTTCTTC. The rearrangement joins TRBV4-2 to TRBJ2-1; TRBD2 aligns across 7 bases. Germline CDR1 LGHNA, CDR2 YNFKEQ. With 4 bases clipped from V and 7 bases from J, the junction kept 16 bases outside the gene matches. This CDR3 is built from 17 residues.

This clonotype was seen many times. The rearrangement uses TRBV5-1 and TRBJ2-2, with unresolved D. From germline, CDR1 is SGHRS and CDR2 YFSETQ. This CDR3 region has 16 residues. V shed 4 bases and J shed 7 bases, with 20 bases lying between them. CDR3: CASSSLRDKSGGELFF. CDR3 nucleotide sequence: TGCGCCAGCAGCAGCCTCCGAGACAAGTCCGGCGGGGAGCTGTTTTTT.

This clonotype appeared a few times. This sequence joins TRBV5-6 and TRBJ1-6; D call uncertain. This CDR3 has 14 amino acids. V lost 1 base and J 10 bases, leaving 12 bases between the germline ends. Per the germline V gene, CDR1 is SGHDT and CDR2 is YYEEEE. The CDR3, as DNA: TGTGCCAGCAGCTTGACGGGGATTGAGTCACCCCTCCACTTT. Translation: CASSLTGIESPLHF.

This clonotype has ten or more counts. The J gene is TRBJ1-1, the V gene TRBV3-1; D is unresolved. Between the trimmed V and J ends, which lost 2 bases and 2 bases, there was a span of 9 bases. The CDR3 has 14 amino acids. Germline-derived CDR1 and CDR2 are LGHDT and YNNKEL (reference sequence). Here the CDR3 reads CASSQFDTNTEAFF. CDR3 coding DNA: TGTGCCAGCAGCCAATTCGACACTAACACTGAAGCTTTCTTT. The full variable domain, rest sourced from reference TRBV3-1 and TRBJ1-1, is DTAVSQTPKYLVTQMGNDKSIKCEQNLGHDTMYWYKQDSKKFLKIMFSYNNKELIINETVPNRFSPKSPDKAHLNLHINSLELGDSAVYFCASSQFDTNTEAFFGQGTRLTVV.

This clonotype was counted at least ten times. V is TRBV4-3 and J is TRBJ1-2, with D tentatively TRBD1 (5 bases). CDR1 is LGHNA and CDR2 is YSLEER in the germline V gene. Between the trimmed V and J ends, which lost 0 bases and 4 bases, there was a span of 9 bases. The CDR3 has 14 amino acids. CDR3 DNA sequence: TGCGCCAGCAGCCAAGATGCGGGGGTCTATGGCTACACCTTC. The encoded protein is CASSQDAGVYGYTF.

This CDR3 is CASSQFGEGSEQYF. DNA for the CDR3: TGTGCCAGCAGCCAATTCGGTGAAGGAAGCGAGCAGTACTTC. This chain uses TRBV4-2 with TRBJ2-7; D gene ambiguous. The CDR3 covers 14 residues. V was clipped by 2 bases and J by 6 bases, with 14 bases between them. CDR1 is LGHNA and CDR2 is YNFKEQ in the germline V gene.

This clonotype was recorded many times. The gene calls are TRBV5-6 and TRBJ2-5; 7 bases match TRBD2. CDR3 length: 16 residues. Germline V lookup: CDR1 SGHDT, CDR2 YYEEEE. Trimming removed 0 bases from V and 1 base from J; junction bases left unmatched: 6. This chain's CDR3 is CASSLGGGALQETQYF. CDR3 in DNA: TGTGCCAGCAGCTTGGGGGGAGGGGCCCTCCAAGAGACCCAGTACTTC. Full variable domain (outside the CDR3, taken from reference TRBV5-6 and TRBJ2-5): DAGVTQSPTHLIKTRGQQVTLRCSPKSGHDTVSWYQQALGQGPQFIFQYYEEEERQRGNFPDRFSGHQFPNYSSELNVNALLLGDSALYLCASSLGGGALQETQYFGPGTRLLVL.

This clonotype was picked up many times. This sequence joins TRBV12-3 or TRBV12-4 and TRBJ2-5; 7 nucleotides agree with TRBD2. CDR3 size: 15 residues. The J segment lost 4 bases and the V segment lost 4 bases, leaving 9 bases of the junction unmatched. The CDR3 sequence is CASSSPVGGGETQYF. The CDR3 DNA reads TGTGCCAGCAGTTCCCCTGTGGGGGGGGGAGAGACCCAGTACTTC.

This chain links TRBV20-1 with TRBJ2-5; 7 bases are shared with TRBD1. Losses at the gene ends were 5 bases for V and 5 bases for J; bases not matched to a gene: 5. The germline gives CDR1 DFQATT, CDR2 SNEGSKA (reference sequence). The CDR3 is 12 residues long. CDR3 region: CSAHATGETQYF. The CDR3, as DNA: TGCAGTGCTCACGCGACAGGGGAGACCCAGTACTTC.

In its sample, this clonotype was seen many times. CDR3 region: CATSRGLVSNTGELFF. Written as DNA, the CDR3 is TGTGCCACCAGTCGGGGACTAGTTTCGAACACCGGGGAGCTGTTTTTT. The V gene is TRBV24-1, the J gene TRBJ2-2; the match to TRBD2 covers 8 bases. The CDR3 is 16 residues long. The V segment lost 6 bases and the J segment 0 bases; nucleotides outside the gene matches: 5. The V gene's germline CDR1 is KGHDR and CDR2 SFDVKD.

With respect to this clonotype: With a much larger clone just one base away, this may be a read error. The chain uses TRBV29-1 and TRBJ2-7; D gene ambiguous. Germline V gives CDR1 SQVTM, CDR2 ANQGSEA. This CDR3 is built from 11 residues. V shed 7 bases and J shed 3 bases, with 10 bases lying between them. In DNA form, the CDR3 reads TGCAGCGCAGAGGAACTCTACGAGCAGTACTTC. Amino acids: CSAEELYEQYF.

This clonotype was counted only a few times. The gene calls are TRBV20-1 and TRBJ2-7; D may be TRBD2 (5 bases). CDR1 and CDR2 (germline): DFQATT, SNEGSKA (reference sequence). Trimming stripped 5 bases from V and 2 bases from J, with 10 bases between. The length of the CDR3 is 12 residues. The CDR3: CSADGKTYEQYF. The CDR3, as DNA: TGCAGTGCTGACGGGAAAACCTACGAGCAGTACTTC.

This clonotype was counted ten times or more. CDR3 bases: TGTGCCAGCAGTTTCGAACTAGCGGGAGGGCCTGGGGCCAACGTCCTGACTTTC. Translation gives CASSFELAGGPGANVLTF. The rearrangement uses TRBV27 and TRBJ2-6, with TRBD2 identical over 13 bases. The length of the CDR3 is 18 residues. Germline CDR1 MNHEY, CDR2 SMNVEV (reference sequence). V lost 3 bases to trimming and J lost 2 bases; unmatched junction nucleotides: 4. Full variable domain (remainder filled in from reference TRBV27 and TRBJ2-6): EAQVTQNPRYLITVTGKKLTVTCSQNMNHEYMSWYRQDPGLGLRQIYYSMNVEVTDKGDVPEGYKVSRKEKRNFPLILESPSPNQTSLYFCASSFELAGGPGANVLTFGAGSRLTVL.

Here the CDR3 reads CASSPDTNEQYF. CDR3 sequence (DNA): TGTGCCAGCAGCCCCGACACCAACGAGCAGTACTTC. The chain carries TRBV12-3 or TRBV12-4 and TRBJ2-7; D unclear. CDR3 length: 12 residues. With 6 bases removed from V and 5 bases from J, the gap between germline ends came to 11 bases.

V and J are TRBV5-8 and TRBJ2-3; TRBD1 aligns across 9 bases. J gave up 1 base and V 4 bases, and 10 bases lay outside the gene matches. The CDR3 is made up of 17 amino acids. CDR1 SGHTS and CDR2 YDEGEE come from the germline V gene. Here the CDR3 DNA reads TGTGCCAGCAGCCCAACAGGGGGCCGGTGGGGCACAGATACGCAGTATTTT. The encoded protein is CASSPTGGRWGTDTQYF.

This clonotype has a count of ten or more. CDR3 sequence reads: CASSQTSGTRNEQFF. The CDR3 DNA reads as TGTGCCAGCAGCCAAACATCCGGGACAAGGAATGAGCAGTTCTTC. The V gene is TRBV12-3 or TRBV12-4, the J gene TRBJ2-1; weak D call: TRBD1 (6 bases). The CDR3 length is 15 residues. Trimming cost V 6 bases and J 7 bases, with 19 bases left between them.

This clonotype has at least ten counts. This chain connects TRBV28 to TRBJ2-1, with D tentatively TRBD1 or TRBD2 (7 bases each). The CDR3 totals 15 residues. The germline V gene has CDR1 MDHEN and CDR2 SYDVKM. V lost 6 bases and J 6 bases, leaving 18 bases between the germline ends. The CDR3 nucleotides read TGTGCCAGCAGCTCCCCGGGGGAGGGGGCCAATGAGCAGTTCTTC. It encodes CASSSPGEGANEQFF.

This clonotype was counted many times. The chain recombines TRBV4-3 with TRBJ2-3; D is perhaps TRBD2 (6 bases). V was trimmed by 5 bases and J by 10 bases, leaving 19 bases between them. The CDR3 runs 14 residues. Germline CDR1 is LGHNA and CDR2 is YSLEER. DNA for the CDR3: TGCGCCAGCAGCTTTGGGAGCGGAGGGGAATCGCAGTATTTT. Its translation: CASSFGSGGESQYF.

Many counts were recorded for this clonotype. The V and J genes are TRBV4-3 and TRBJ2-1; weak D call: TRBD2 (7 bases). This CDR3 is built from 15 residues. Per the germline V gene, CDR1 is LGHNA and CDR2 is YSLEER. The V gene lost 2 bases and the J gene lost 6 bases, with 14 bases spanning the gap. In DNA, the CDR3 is TGCGCCAGCAGCCAAAGGGGGAGGGGGGTCAATGAGCAGTTCTTC. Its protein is CASSQRGRGVNEQFF.

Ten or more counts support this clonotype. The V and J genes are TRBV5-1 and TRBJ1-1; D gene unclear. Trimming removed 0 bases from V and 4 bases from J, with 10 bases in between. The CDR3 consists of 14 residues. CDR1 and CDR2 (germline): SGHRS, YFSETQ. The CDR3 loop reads CASSLAPATTEAFF. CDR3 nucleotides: TGCGCCAGCAGCTTGGCTCCGGCGACCACTGAAGCTTTCTTT.

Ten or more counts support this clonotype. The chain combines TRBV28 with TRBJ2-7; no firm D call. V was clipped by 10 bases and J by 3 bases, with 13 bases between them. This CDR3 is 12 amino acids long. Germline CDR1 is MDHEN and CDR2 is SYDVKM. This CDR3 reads CATFGWNYEQYF. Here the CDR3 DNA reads TGTGCCACTTTCGGGTGGAACTACGAGCAGTACTTC.

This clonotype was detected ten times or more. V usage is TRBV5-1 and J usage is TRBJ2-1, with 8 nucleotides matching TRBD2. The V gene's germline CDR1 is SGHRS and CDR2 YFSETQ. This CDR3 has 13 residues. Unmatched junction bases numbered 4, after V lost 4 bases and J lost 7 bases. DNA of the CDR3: TGCGCCAGCAGCCCCGGGGGGGTTAATGAGCAGTTCTTC. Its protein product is CASSPGGVNEQFF. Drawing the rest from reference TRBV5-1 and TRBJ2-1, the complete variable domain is KAGVTQTPRYLIKTRGQQVTLSCSPISGHRSVSWYQQTPGQGLQFLFEYFSETQRNKGNFPGRFSGRQFSNSRSEMNVSTLELGDSALYLCASSPGGVNEQFFGPGTRLTVL.

In DNA, the CDR3 is TGCGCCAGCAGCTTGACTAGCGGCCTTGGCGACAATGAGCAGTTCTTC. This encodes CASSLTSGLGDNEQFF. The rearrangement joins TRBV5-1 to TRBJ2-1; 8 nucleotides agree with TRBD2. CDR3 size: 16 residues. Germline V gene lookup returns CDR1 SGHRS and CDR2 YFSETQ. V was pared by 1 base and J by 5 bases, with 8 bases of the junction left unmatched.

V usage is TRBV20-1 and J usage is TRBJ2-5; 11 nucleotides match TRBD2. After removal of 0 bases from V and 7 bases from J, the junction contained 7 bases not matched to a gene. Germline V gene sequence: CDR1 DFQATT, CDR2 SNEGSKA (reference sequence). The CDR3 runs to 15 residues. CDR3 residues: CSARDGTSGPGTQYF. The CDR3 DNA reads TGCAGTGCTAGAGATGGGACTAGCGGTCCTGGGACCCAGTACTTC.

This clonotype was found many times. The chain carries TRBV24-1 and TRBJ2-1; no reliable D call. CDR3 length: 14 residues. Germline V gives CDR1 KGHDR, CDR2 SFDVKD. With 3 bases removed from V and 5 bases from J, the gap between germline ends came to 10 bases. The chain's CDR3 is CATSDEDPHNEQFF. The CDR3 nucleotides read TGTGCCACCAGTGATGAAGACCCCCACAATGAGCAGTTCTTC.